Below are 13 T cell receptor beta chains sequenced from a single sample in a study of prognosis after radiotherapy for stage I lung cancer. From genomic DNA, two-round multiplex PCR was used to amplify TCR beta CDR3. It was primers specific to each TRBV and TRBJ gene that first-round PCR used. TCRdb passed the multiplex PCR reads through MiXCR, listing each CDR3 protein once. Found here are some 38,000 distinct CDR3 sequences, around 24% of them singletons; the top ten hold under 30%. The source material was PBMCs, sampled before or after stereotactic body radiation therapy (not recorded which). Receptor source: a donor over 45 with non-small cell lung cancer.

The sample holds a few counts of this clonotype. This could be a read error, since a much larger clone is one nucleotide away. Because it lacks the conserved phenylalanine or tryptophan at the end, this CDR3 is likely a read error. The genes are TRBV2 and TRBJ1-2; TRBD1 aligns across 7 bases. The CDR3 has 14 residues. Germline CDR1 and CDR2: SNHLY and FYNNEI. With 5 bases clipped from V and 8 bases from J, the junction kept 11 bases outside the gene matches. CDR3 nucleotide sequence: TGTGCCAGCAGTCCGGAGACAGGGACATGGGGCTACACCCTC. Translation gives CASSPETGTWGYTL.

The sample holds many counts of this clonotype. This chain links TRBV20-1 with TRBJ1-5; no clear D gene. Germline V gene sequence: CDR1 DFQATT, CDR2 SNEGSKA (reference sequence). The V end lost 3 bases, the J end lost 1 base, and 16 bases lay between the germline ends. The CDR3 is 16 residues long. CDR3 DNA sequence: TGCAGTGCTAGTATCTTAGGCAGCCCCAGCAATCAGCCCCAGCATTTT. Protein: CSASILGSPSNQPQHF.

About this clonotype itself: A much larger clonotype is one base distant, so this may be a read error. This chain joins TRBV6-5 and TRBJ1-1; D is perhaps TRBD1 (6 bases). Germline-derived CDR1 and CDR2 are MNHEY and SVGAGI. Trimming removed 2 bases from V and 4 bases from J, with 11 bases in between. The CDR3 extends over 14 amino acids. Written as DNA, the CDR3 is TGTGCCAGCAGTTACGGACAGAGGAGCACTGAAGCTTTCTTT. Translated, it gives CASSYGQRSTEAFF.

This clonotype came up many times. This sequence joins TRBV29-1 and TRBJ1-1, with 8 bases aligning to TRBD1. Germline CDR1 SQVTM, CDR2 ANQGSEA. The CDR3 length is 14 residues. V lost 5 bases to trimming and J lost 5 bases; unmatched junction nucleotides: 10. In nucleotides, the CDR3 is TGCAGCGTTCAGGACAGGGCACGGGGGACTGAAGCTTTCTTT. It specifies CSVQDRARGTEAFF.

This clonotype was picked up many times. V and J are TRBV7-2 and TRBJ2-1, with D maybe TRBD1 (6 bases). The CDR3 runs to 12 residues. Trimming removed 8 bases from V and 6 bases from J, with 11 bases in between. Germline CDR1 is SGHTA and CDR2 is FQGNSA. The CDR3 spells CASQGTGNEQFF. In DNA form, the CDR3 reads TGTGCCAGCCAGGGGACGGGCAATGAGCAGTTCTTC.

At least ten counts were recorded for this clonotype. The V gene is TRBV28, the J gene TRBJ1-5, with 12 nucleotides matching TRBD1. V shed 6 bases and J 6 bases; nucleotides not matched to a gene: 6. Germline CDR1 and CDR2: MDHEN and SYDVKM. The CDR3 length is 15 residues. The CDR3 spells CASRPRDRGPQPQHF. CDR3 nucleotide sequence: TGTGCCAGCAGACCCCGGGACAGGGGGCCTCAGCCCCAGCATTTT.

This clonotype was seen at least ten times. The V and J genes are TRBV4-2 and TRBJ1-6; D may be TRBD1 (6 bases). Trimming stripped 3 bases from V and 7 bases from J, with 16 bases between. Germline loops: CDR1 LGHNA, CDR2 YNFKEQ. The CDR3 length is 16 residues. The DNA for the CDR3 is TGTGCCAGCAGCCAGAGAGGACAGACGAGAAATTCACCCCTCCACTTT. Its translation is CASSQRGQTRNSPLHF.

Comments on this clonotype: A much larger clone differs from this one at a single base, so this may be a read error. The rearrangement joins TRBV5-5 to TRBJ2-7, with D hard to call. With 1 base removed from V and 4 bases from J, the gap between germline ends came to 15 bases. Per the germline V gene, CDR1 is SGHKS and CDR2 is YYEKEE (reference sequence). The CDR3 runs to 15 residues. The CDR3 nucleotides are TGTGCCAGCAGCTTGCTTACAGACCTGTCTTACGAGCAGTACTTC. Amino acid sequence: CASSLLTDLSYEQYF. Combining the CDR3 with reference TRBV5-5 and TRBJ2-7 gives the whole variable domain DAGVTQSPTHLIKTRGQQVTLRCSPISGHKSVSWYQQVLGQGPQFIFQYYEKEERGRGNFPDRFSARQFPNYSSELNVNALLLGDSALYLCASSLLTDLSYEQYFGPGTRLTVT.

This clonotype occurred a few times. The chain couples TRBV5-4 to TRBJ1-1; D not resolved. Trimming shortened V by 4 bases and J by 5 bases, and 12 bases separated the two germline ends. Looked up from germline, CDR1 is SGHNT and CDR2 is YYREEE (reference sequence). The CDR3 is 13 amino acids. Here the CDR3 reads CASSPREGTEAFF. In nucleotides, the CDR3 is TGTGCCAGCAGCCCCCGGGAGGGTACTGAAGCTTTCTTT.

Worth noting for this clonotype: The CDR3 does not close with the conserved phenylalanine or tryptophan, likely indicating a read error. This chain links TRBV20-1 with TRBJ2-7; a possible D gene is TRBD2 (7 bases). Looked up from germline, CDR1 is DFQATT and CDR2 is SNEGSKA (reference sequence). V was trimmed by 0 bases and J by 2 bases, leaving 17 bases between them. This CDR3 has 16 residues. CDR3 sequence (DNA): TGCAGTGCTAGAGATAGGGGGGGTGGGATTCCCTACGAGCAGTACATC. Its translation is CSARDRGGGIPYEQYI.

This clonotype was recorded at least ten times. The V call is TRBV19, the J call TRBJ2-2; D unresolved. CDR3 length equals 13 residues. Germline values: CDR1 LNHDA, CDR2 SQIVND (reference sequence). Trimming removed 5 bases from V and 7 bases from J, with 11 bases in between. CDR3 protein: CASSLQSVGELFF. DNA of the CDR3: TGTGCCAGTAGTCTACAGAGTGTCGGGGAGCTGTTTTTT.

At least ten counts were recorded for this clonotype. V is TRBV27 and J is TRBJ2-7; D is perhaps TRBD1 (6 bases). The germline V and J ends were trimmed by 7 bases and 6 bases, with 22 bases remaining between them. Germline values: CDR1 MNHEY, CDR2 SMNVEV (reference sequence). This CDR3 spans 15 amino acids. DNA for the CDR3: TGTGCCAGCAATACAGGGAAACTACACGGGATCGAGCAGTACTTC. Amino acids: CASNTGKLHGIEQYF.

This clonotype has a count of ten or more. The V and J genes are TRBV30 and TRBJ2-5; D gene uncertain. The germline V and J ends were trimmed by 0 bases and 3 bases, with 8 bases remaining between them. Germline V gene data show CDR1 as GTSNPN and CDR2 as SVGIG (reference sequence). This CDR3 is built from 13 residues. The CDR3: CAWSVLAEETQYF. DNA for the CDR3: TGTGCCTGGAGTGTACTTGCAGAAGAGACCCAGTACTTC. Full variable domain (remainder filled in from reference TRBV30 and TRBJ2-5): SQTIHQWPATLVQPVGSPLSLECTVEGTSNPNLYWYRQAAGRGLQLLFYSVGIGQISSEVPQNLSASRPQDRQFILSSKKLLLSDSGFYLCAWSVLAEETQYFGPGTRLLVL.